The 17 T cell receptor beta chains presented below share a single source sample, sequenced in a study of T cells after yellow fever vaccination. TCRdb re-called the 5' RACE reads through MiXCR, storing one row per CDR3 protein. The data hold some 260,000 distinct CDR3 sequences, with 5.2% observed a single time. This specimen consisted of CD4+ T cells sorted from PBMCs, obtained on the day of the yellow fever booster vaccination. These receptors all come from a man aged 18 to 30 who received the YFV17D yellow fever vaccine.

Many counts were recorded for this clonotype. The V and J genes are TRBV5-1 and TRBJ2-3; the D call may be TRBD1 or TRBD2 (5 bases each). This CDR3 has 16 residues. V dropped 5 bases and J dropped 1 base, with 17 bases sitting between them. Looked up from germline, CDR1 is SGHRS and CDR2 is YFSETQ. The CDR3 DNA is TGCGCCAGCAGTCCGGGGAACATGGGGGGCACAGATACGCAGTATTTT. Translating gives CASSPGNMGGTDTQYF. Drawing the rest from reference TRBV5-1 and TRBJ2-3, the complete variable domain is KAGVTQTPRYLIKTRGQQVTLSCSPISGHRSVSWYQQTPGQGLQFLFEYFSETQRNKGNFPGRFSGRQFSNSRSEMNVSTLELGDSALYLCASSPGNMGGTDTQYFGPGTRLTVL.

This clonotype was seen a few times. The gene calls are TRBV12-3 or TRBV12-4 and TRBJ2-7, with D uncertain. V lost 6 bases, J lost 3 bases, and 9 bases lay in between. This CDR3 has 12 residues. Written as DNA, the CDR3 is TGTGCCAGCAGCCCCATCAACTACGAGCAGTACTTC. Its translation: CASSPINYEQYF.

This clonotype was recorded a few times. The chain employs TRBV29-1 and TRBJ1-2; TRBD1 is a possible D gene (5 bases). The ends were cut back, 4 bases at V and 8 bases at J, with 20 bases in the middle. CDR3 length: 14 amino acids. Germline CDR1 reads SQVTM; CDR2 reads ANQGSEA. The CDR3 loop is CSVVESPRVEGYTF. The DNA of the CDR3 is TGCAGCGTTGTGGAGTCCCCCAGGGTAGAAGGCTACACCTTC.

This clonotype was found many times. The chain links TRBV5-1 to TRBJ1-2; D not certain. CDR3 length: 15 residues. The ends were cut back, 4 bases at V and 0 bases at J, with 13 bases in the middle. Germline V CDR1 and CDR2: SGHRS, YFSETQ. This CDR3 reads CASSADGFSNYGYTF. As DNA, the CDR3 is TGCGCCAGCAGCGCGGACGGATTTTCTAACTATGGCTACACCTTC.

CDR3 in DNA: TGTGCCAGCAGCTTGCTCGCCGGAGACTATGGCTACACCTTC. It translates to CASSLLAGDYGYTF. The chain links TRBV5-5 to TRBJ1-2, with D hard to call. CDR1 is SGHKS and CDR2 is YYEKEE in the germline V gene (reference sequence). The CDR3 totals 14 residues. Trimming removed 1 base at V and 3 bases at J, with 10 bases between.

In its sample, this clonotype was seen a few times. The chain has TRBV20-1 and TRBJ2-3; 8 bases are a match to TRBD2. Per germline, CDR1 DFQATT and CDR2 SNEGSKA (reference sequence). With 0 bases clipped from V and 5 bases from J, the junction kept 4 bases outside the gene matches. This CDR3 region has 14 residues. CDR3 in amino acids: CSAREFLAGDTQYF. CDR3 DNA: TGCAGTGCTAGAGAATTCCTAGCGGGAGATACGCAGTATTTT.

In its sample, this clonotype was seen a few times. The chain links TRBV24-1 to TRBJ1-5; D gene ambiguous. This CDR3 spans 14 amino acids. Germline CDR1 and CDR2: KGHDR and SFDVKD. The V gene lost 3 bases and the J gene lost 8 bases, with 13 bases spanning the gap. CDR3 residues: CATSDTPEEKPQHF. CDR3 nucleotides: TGTGCCACCAGTGATACCCCAGAGGAGAAGCCCCAGCATTTT.

This clonotype was counted a few times. The genes are TRBV2 and TRBJ2-7; perhaps TRBD2 as D (5 bases). The CDR3 has 13 amino acids. Germline CDR1 SNHLY, CDR2 FYNNEI. The ends were cut back, 6 bases at V and 6 bases at J, with 15 bases in the middle. As DNA, the CDR3 is TGTGCCAGCAGCGAGGAGGCGGGTGCCGAGCAGTACGTC. Translating it yields CASSEEAGAEQYV.

J is TRBJ1-4 and V is TRBV7-9; D gene ambiguous. Trimming pared 5 bases from V and 7 bases from J, leaving 17 bases between. CDR1 SEHNR and CDR2 FQNEAQ come from the germline V gene (reference sequence). The CDR3 sequence is 15 residues long. CDR3 region: CASSRPAGGGEKLFF. The CDR3 nucleotides are TGTGCCAGCAGCCGACCGGCGGGTGGCGGTGAAAAACTGTTTTTT.

The V gene is TRBV14, the J gene TRBJ1-2; no firm D call. The germline CDR1 and CDR2 sequences are SGHDN and FVKESK. V dropped 1 base and J dropped 3 bases, with 15 bases sitting between them. This CDR3 contains 16 residues. In DNA form, the CDR3 reads TGTGCCAGCAGCCAAGTCTCCCGGCCAAGACACTATGGCTACACCTTC. Encoded protein: CASSQVSRPRHYGYTF.

This clonotype was found many times. The rearrangement links TRBV7-3 to TRBJ1-6; 12 bases map to TRBD1. The germline V gene has CDR1 SGHTA and CDR2 FQGTGA. V shed 3 bases and J 10 bases; nucleotides not matched to a gene: 4. The CDR3 covers 15 residues. Here the CDR3 reads CASSFHGTGGSPLHF. CDR3 in DNA: TGTGCCAGCAGCTTCCACGGGACAGGGGGCTCACCCCTCCACTTT.

The chain links TRBV12-3 or TRBV12-4 to TRBJ2-5; D is unclear. Deletions cut 3 bases from V and 1 base from J, with 12 bases between. CDR3 length equals 15 residues. The CDR3 is CASSFGDRFQETQYF. CDR3 nucleotide sequence: TGTGCCAGCAGTTTCGGTGACCGCTTCCAAGAGACCCAGTACTTC.

There are many counts of this clonotype. The chain has TRBV4-3 and TRBJ2-2, with D hard to call. CDR1 is LGHNA and CDR2 is YSLEER in the germline V gene. The CDR3 spans 14 residues. V dropped 2 bases and J dropped 3 bases, with 7 bases sitting between them. The CDR3 is CASSQSPDTGELFF. The CDR3 nucleotides read TGCGCCAGCAGCCAATCGCCGGACACCGGGGAGCTGTTTTTT.

This clonotype was seen many times. J is TRBJ2-1 and V is TRBV11-2; D remains unclear. This CDR3 has 14 amino acids. Germline CDR1 reads SGHAT; CDR2 reads FQNNGV. With 5 bases removed from V and 4 bases from J, the gap between germline ends came to 12 bases. CDR3 bases: TGTGCCAGCAGCATGAGTCCCGGATACAATGAGCAGTTCTTC. It encodes CASSMSPGYNEQFF.

The rearrangement joins TRBV5-1 to TRBJ1-2; D is possibly TRBD1 (5 bases). Germline CDR1 is SGHRS and CDR2 is YFSETQ. The CDR3 spans 16 residues. V gave up 1 base and J gave up 4 bases, with 17 bases separating them. The CDR3 here is CASSLTPGTDSYGYTF. The CDR3, as DNA: TGCGCCAGCAGCTTGACCCCAGGGACTGACTCCTATGGCTACACCTTC.

This clonotype turned up a few times. The V and J genes are TRBV5-1 and TRBJ2-5; 10 bases are a match to TRBD2. Germline-derived CDR1 and CDR2 are SGHRS and YFSETQ. Trimming at V came to 4 bases and at J to 2 bases, leaving 5 bases not matched to a gene. The CDR3 has 15 residues. The CDR3 here is CASSTLAGRQETQYF. Written as DNA, the CDR3 is TGCGCCAGCAGCACACTAGCGGGGCGACAAGAGACCCAGTACTTC.

Turning to this clonotype: Given a much more abundant clone one base away, this may be a read error. The genes are TRBV7-9 and TRBJ1-1, with D perhaps matching TRBD1 (5 bases). Trimming took 7 bases from V and 0 from J, leaving 24 bases between them. Germline lookup yields CDR1 SEHNR and CDR2 FQNEAQ (reference sequence). This CDR3 has 18 amino acids. CDR3 in DNA: TGTGCCAGCACCCTGGGTAGGAGGGGATTCCGCTTGAACACTGAAGCTTTCTTT. Protein sequence: CASTLGRRGFRLNTEAFF.